One sample yielded the 16 T cell receptor beta chains listed below, sequenced in a study. Each CDR3 protein is one row after TCRdb ran MiXCR on the RT-PCR reads. Here the sample spans about 700,000 distinct CDR3 sequences, approximately 15% being singletons. Input material: memory CD4+ T cells from blood. The source of these receptors is a female donor in good health, serving as a healthy control.

This clonotype appeared a few times. The rearrangement links TRBV5-1 to TRBJ2-1; the D gene is possibly TRBD1 (5 bases). CDR1 and CDR2 from the germline V gene are SGHRS and YFSETQ. Deletions cut 0 bases from V and 1 base from J, with 11 bases between. The CDR3 extends over 16 amino acids. This CDR3 reads CASSLVAGKSYNEQFF. The CDR3 nucleotides read TGCGCCAGCAGCTTGGTTGCAGGGAAATCCTACAATGAGCAGTTCTTC.

The table lists this clonotype with a few counts. This chain connects TRBV20-1 to TRBJ1-2; 7 nucleotides match TRBD1. Germline V gives CDR1 DFQATT, CDR2 SNEGSKA (reference sequence). There are 13 residues in the CDR3. J lost 5 bases, V lost 8 bases, and 11 bases had no gene match. CDR3 coding DNA: TGCAGTACTGGGGGACAGTCAATTTATGGCTACACCTTC. Translating gives CSTGGQSIYGYTF.

This clonotype was seen at least ten times. The chain uses TRBV29-1 and TRBJ2-7; 10 bases agree with TRBD1. Germline assignment: CDR1 SQVTM and CDR2 ANQGSEA. V shed 6 bases, J shed 2 bases, and the junction held 10 bases outside the gene matches. There are 15 residues in the CDR3. CDR3 protein: CSVEHRDRGTYEQYF. For the CDR3, the DNA is TGCAGCGTCGAACACCGGGACAGGGGAACCTACGAGCAGTACTTC.

J is TRBJ2-5 and V is TRBV19; 7 nucleotides line up with TRBD1. The V segment lost 5 bases and the J segment 4 bases; nucleotides outside the gene matches: 10. This CDR3 is 15 amino acids long. Germline V gene data show CDR1 as LNHDA and CDR2 as SQIVND (reference sequence). The CDR3 DNA follows: TGTGCCAGTAGTTCCCGGACAGGCGTGCGAGAGACCCAGTACTTC. Protein product: CASSSRTGVRETQYF.

This clonotype has a count of ten or more. V gene TRBV5-6 combines with J gene TRBJ1-5, with 7 bases fitting TRBD1. Germline V gene sequence: CDR1 SGHDT, CDR2 YYEEEE. The CDR3 has 14 amino acids. Losses at the gene ends were 0 bases for V and 5 bases for J; bases not matched to a gene: 2. CDR3 residues: CASSLAGQHQPQHF. The CDR3 region has the DNA TGTGCCAGCAGCTTGGCGGGACAGCATCAGCCCCAGCATTTT.

This clonotype was observed many times. V and J are TRBV10-3 and TRBJ2-1; possibly TRBD1 or TRBD2 for D (5 bases each). The germline V and J ends were trimmed by 6 bases and 0 bases, with 18 bases remaining between them. The germline gives CDR1 ENHRY, CDR2 SYGVKD. The CDR3 runs 17 residues. Here the CDR3 reads CAIRPYEWGSSYNEQFF. For the CDR3, the DNA is TGTGCCATCAGGCCCTACGAATGGGGGAGCTCCTACAATGAGCAGTTCTTC.

This clonotype was observed many times. This CDR3 reads CAISESGGQGAGGYTF. The CDR3 nucleotides are TGTGCCATCAGTGAGTCGGGAGGACAGGGGGCCGGTGGCTACACCTTC. The chain carries TRBV10-3 and TRBJ1-2, with TRBD1 matching over 11 bases. Trimming removed 0 bases from V and 7 bases from J; junction bases left unmatched: 7. The germline gives CDR1 ENHRY, CDR2 SYGVKD. This CDR3 region has 16 residues.

This chain connects TRBV30 to TRBJ2-3; D possibly matches TRBD1 or TRBD2 (5 bases each). The CDR3 is 14 amino acids. CDR1 is GTSNPN, CDR2 SVGIG, per germline (reference sequence). V lost 8 bases and J lost 6, with 21 bases in between. The CDR3 loop reads CALRNQGARDTQYF. The CDR3, as DNA: TGTGCCCTGCGAAATCAGGGAGCGCGGGATACGCAGTATTTT.

This rearrangement joins TRBV2 to TRBJ2-7; TRBD1 matches 8 bases. The CDR3 has 14 residues. The V and J ends lost 2 bases and 6 bases, in that order; junction bases with no gene match: 6. Germline CDR1 SNHLY, CDR2 FYNNEI. The CDR3 DNA is TGTGCCAGCAGTGAAAGGACAGGGAGGACCGAGCAGTACTTC. Translating it yields CASSERTGRTEQYF.

The sample holds a few counts of this clonotype. V is TRBV5-6 and J is TRBJ1-2; no clear D. The CDR3 covers 16 residues. CDR1 and CDR2 (germline): SGHDT, YYEEEE. V was shortened by 0 bases and J by 0 bases, with 12 bases between the two germline ends. CDR3 sequence reads: CASSLGGPAANYGYTF. CDR3 nucleotides: TGTGCCAGCAGCTTGGGTGGCCCAGCCGCTAACTATGGCTACACCTTC.

There are a few counts of this clonotype. This chain joins TRBV20-1 and TRBJ2-7, with D maybe TRBD2 (5 bases). This CDR3 has 15 residues. CDR1 DFQATT and CDR2 SNEGSKA come from the germline V gene (reference sequence). The germline V and J ends were trimmed by 0 bases and 0 bases, with 12 bases remaining between them. CDR3 nucleotides: TGCAGTGCTAGAGATCGCGAGCGGAGCTCCTACGAGCAGTACTTC. Residues: CSARDRERSSYEQYF.

This clonotype was seen a handful of times. J is TRBJ1-5 and V is TRBV7-2, with 9 bases lining up with TRBD1. V lost 5 bases and J lost 6; bases outside the gene matches: 17. The CDR3 is 18 amino acids. Per the germline V gene, CDR1 is SGHTA and CDR2 is FQGNSA. The CDR3 loop reads CASSPIRSTGGKSQPQHF. The DNA of the CDR3 is TGTGCCAGCAGCCCAATCCGATCGACAGGGGGAAAAAGTCAGCCCCAGCATTTT.

This clonotype was counted between two and nine times. This chain links TRBV25-1 with TRBJ1-2, with TRBD1 identical over 8 bases. The V segment lost 8 bases and the J segment 3 bases; nucleotides outside the gene matches: 8. Germline V gives CDR1 MGHDK, CDR2 SYGVNS. CDR3 length equals 14 residues. The CDR3 loop is CASSPDRAYYGYTF. Written as DNA, the CDR3 is TGTGCCAGCTCCCCGGACAGGGCGTACTATGGCTACACCTTC.

The chain combines TRBV7-2 with TRBJ1-2, with 8 bases lining up with TRBD1. V dropped 5 bases and J dropped 8; count of bases not matched to a gene: 7. The CDR3 extends over 13 amino acids. Germline V lookup: CDR1 SGHTA, CDR2 FQGNSA. The CDR3 region has the DNA TGTGCCAGCAGCCCTATGACAGGGGCCGGCTACACCTTC. It yields the protein CASSPMTGAGYTF. Together with reference TRBV7-2 and TRBJ1-2, the CDR3 gives the full variable domain: GAGVSQSPSNKVTEKGKDVELRCDPISGHTALYWYRQSLGQGLEFLIYFQGNSAPDKSGLPSDRFSAERTGGSVSTLTIQRTQQEDSAVYLCASSPMTGAGYTFGSGTRLTVV.

CDR3 DNA: TGTGCCAGCAGTTTAGAGCGCCCCAATGAGCAGTTCTTC. Translating it yields CASSLERPNEQFF. This chain uses TRBV12-3 or TRBV12-4 with TRBJ2-1; D unclear. The CDR3 is 13 amino acids. V was clipped by 1 base and J by 6 bases, with 7 bases between them.

The gene calls are TRBV3-1 and TRBJ2-1; D is unclear. Trimming took off 3 bases at V and 2 bases at J, with 8 bases between the two ends. The CDR3 is made up of 14 amino acids. CDR1 and CDR2 from the germline V gene are LGHDT and YNNKEL (reference sequence). This chain's CDR3 is CASSHLSTYNEQFF. The CDR3 DNA reads as TGTGCCAGCAGCCATCTCAGTACCTACAATGAGCAGTTCTTC.